Each of the 26 T cell receptor beta chains below was sequenced from the same sample in a study of blood T cell repertoires in COVID-19. Clones were read by immunoSEQ multiplex PCR, and TCRdb kept only the in-frame ones, dropping some. This sample has about 300,000 clones, with roughly 85% found just once. The sequenced material came from peripheral blood. The receptors come from a human donor in a cohort sampled during active COVID-19.

The chain recombines TRBV4-3 with TRBJ2-3; 8 bases fit TRBD2. The CDR3 spans 19 residues. Germline V gene lookup returns CDR1 LGHNA and CDR2 YSLEER. The V and J ends lost 1 base and 0 bases, in that order; junction bases with no gene match: 12. The CDR3 DNA reads TGCGCCAGCAGCCAAGTCGTTCGGGGGGGCGGGTCTAGCACAGATACGCAGTATTTT. This translates into CASSQVVRGGGSSTDTQYF.

V is TRBV5-5 and J is TRBJ1-5; possible D gene TRBD1, 6 bases. CDR3 length equals 18 residues. CDR1 SGHKS and CDR2 YYEKEE come from the germline V gene (reference sequence). V was pared by 1 base and J by 2 bases, with 19 bases between. As DNA, the CDR3 is TGTGCCAGCAGCTTGTTAGGATCAGGGGCCGTTGGCAATCAGCCCCAGCATTTT. It codes for CASSLLGSGAVGNQPQHF.

The chain combines TRBV28 with TRBJ1-5; no definite D call. The germline V gene has CDR1 MDHEN and CDR2 SYDVKM. This CDR3 comprises 14 residues. V was trimmed by 3 bases and J by 5 bases, leaving 11 bases between them. CDR3 in DNA: TGTGCCAGCAGTTTGGCAGGTCCGCATCAGCCCCAGCATTTT. This sequence encodes CASSLAGPHQPQHF.

The chain employs TRBV7-9 and TRBJ2-1; 7 nucleotides line up with TRBD1. The CDR3 has 14 residues. V lost 5 bases to trimming and J lost 8 bases; unmatched junction nucleotides: 9. Germline values: CDR1 SEHNR, CDR2 FQNEAQ (reference sequence). CDR3 coding DNA: TGTGCCAGCAGCGCCACAGGGGTGGTCGATGAGCAGTTCTTC. Its protein product is CASSATGVVDEQFF.

A word on this clone: Additional DNA sequences in this sample encode the identical CDR3. This rearrangement joins TRBV5-1 to TRBJ2-1, with a weak D call TRBD2 (7 bases). Germline V CDR1 and CDR2: SGHRS, YFSETQ. The CDR3 runs to 15 residues. Trimming cost V 2 bases and J 3 bases, with 12 bases left between them. CDR3 sequence reads: CASSLEGGGYNEQFF. The CDR3 DNA is TGCGCCAGCAGCTTAGAGGGAGGGGGCTACAATGAGCAGTTCTTC.

The J gene is TRBJ2-1, the V gene TRBV19; 12 nucleotides agree with TRBD2. The V gene's germline CDR1 is LNHDA and CDR2 SQIVND (reference sequence). The CDR3 runs 14 residues. J gave up 3 bases and V 7 bases, and 1 base lay outside the gene matches. CDR3 amino acids: CASTSGRDYNEQFF. The CDR3 DNA sequence: TGTGCCAGTACTAGCGGGAGGGACTACAATGAGCAGTTCTTC.

The J gene is TRBJ2-1, the V gene TRBV6-1; D gene ambiguous. CDR1 and CDR2 from the germline V gene are MNHNS and SASEGT. V was cut by 7 bases and J by 8 bases, with 18 bases left in between. This CDR3 has 14 residues. CDR3: CASTLPGGGDEQFF. CDR3 sequence (DNA): TGTGCCAGCACCCTCCCGGGTGGCGGCGATGAGCAGTTCTTC.

This sequence joins TRBV28 and TRBJ2-7, with 9 bases that match TRBD1. The CDR3 totals 15 residues. Germline V gene data show CDR1 as MDHEN and CDR2 as SYDVKM. The junction had 10 bases not matched to a gene; V was cut back by 5 bases and J by 5 bases. The CDR3 DNA is TGTGCCAGCAGTCCGGGGACAGGGCCCTGGGACGAGCAGTACTTC. It encodes CASSPGTGPWDEQYF.

The chain uses TRBV20-1 and TRBJ1-2, with D tentatively TRBD1 (5 bases). Looked up from germline, CDR1 is DFQATT and CDR2 is SNEGSKA (reference sequence). The V gene lost 3 bases and the J gene lost 4 bases, with 9 bases spanning the gap. The CDR3 consists of 12 residues. Written as DNA, the CDR3 is TGCAGTGCTAGTGGGGCGGGCTATGGCTACACCTTC. It codes for CSASGAGYGYTF.

V usage is TRBV6-5 and J usage is TRBJ1-2; D uncertain. V was shortened by 4 bases and J by 7 bases, with 13 bases between the two germline ends. Germline V gene lookup returns CDR1 MNHEY and CDR2 SVGAGI. The CDR3 contains 13 residues. CDR3 coding DNA: TGTGCCAGCAGTTCCTTAGACTCTGTTGGCTACACCTTC. Translation: CASSSLDSVGYTF.

This chain connects TRBV6-5 to TRBJ1-1, with D perhaps TRBD1 (6 bases). The V end was cut by 6 bases, the J end by 2 bases, with 13 bases between. The CDR3 has 14 residues. Germline V lookup: CDR1 MNHEY, CDR2 SVGAGI. The CDR3 spells CASRFRDTNTEAFF. Written as DNA, the CDR3 is TGTGCCAGCAGGTTCCGGGACACAAACACTGAAGCTTTCTTT.

CDR3 in amino acids: CASSKRGIEQFF. The CDR3 nucleotides are TGTGCCAGTAGTAAACGGGGGATTGAGCAGTTCTTC. V gene TRBV19 combines with J gene TRBJ2-1; maybe TRBD2 (6 bases). This CDR3 region has 12 residues. Looked up from germline, CDR1 is LNHDA and CDR2 is SQIVND (reference sequence). Trimming took off 4 bases at V and 9 bases at J, with 10 bases between the two ends.

The rearrangement uses TRBV27 and TRBJ1-1; D gene uncertain. Deletions cut 5 bases from V and 4 bases from J, with 14 bases between. Germline V gene data show CDR1 as MNHEY and CDR2 as SMNVEV (reference sequence). CDR3 length equals 14 residues. CDR3 DNA sequence: TGTGCCAGCAGTACACATACGGGGATCACTGAAGCTTTCTTT. This sequence encodes CASSTHTGITEAFF.

This rearrangement joins TRBV6-2 or TRBV6-3 to TRBJ1-2; 7 positions match TRBD1. The CDR3 has 15 residues. After removal of 0 bases from V and 2 bases from J, the junction contained 3 bases not matched to a gene. CDR1 is MNHEY and CDR2 is SVGEGT in the germline V gene. In DNA, the CDR3 is TGTGCCAGCAGTTACTCGACAGGGCCCAACTATGGCTACACCTTC. Residues: CASSYSTGPNYGYTF.

The V call is TRBV5-6, the J call TRBJ2-7; 7 nucleotides align to TRBD1. The CDR3 runs 13 residues. Trimming removed 2 bases from V and 7 bases from J; junction bases left unmatched: 6. Germline V gene data show CDR1 as SGHDT and CDR2 as YYEEEE. DNA for the CDR3: TGTGCCAGCAGCTTTGGGACAGCCCGTGAGCAGTACTTC. It translates to CASSFGTAREQYF.

This clone was detected a few times. J is TRBJ1-2 and V is TRBV6-2 or TRBV6-3, with TRBD1 matching over 7 bases. The CDR3 has 14 amino acids. Germline loops: CDR1 MNHEY, CDR2 SVGEGT. With 2 bases clipped from V and 6 bases from J, the junction kept 6 bases outside the gene matches. CDR3 amino acids: CASSYLSDRDGYTF. The CDR3 DNA is TGTGCCAGCAGTTACCTATCAGACAGGGATGGCTACACCTTC.

V and J are TRBV11-2 and TRBJ1-1; weak D call: TRBD1 (5 bases). This CDR3 has 12 residues. V was cut by 0 bases and J by 7 bases, with 6 bases left in between. The germline V gene encodes CDR1 SGHAT and CDR2 FQNNGV. CDR3 nucleotides: TGTGCCAGCAGCTTAGAGCAGGGTGAAGCTTTCTTT. Translating it yields CASSLEQGEAFF.

This rearrangement joins TRBV5-1 to TRBJ2-5; possible D gene TRBD2, 5 bases. Per germline, CDR1 SGHRS and CDR2 YFSETQ. The CDR3 runs 15 residues. The V and J ends lost 0 bases and 7 bases respectively, with 16 bases between them. The CDR3 DNA reads as TGCGCCAGCAGCTTGGCCGAGAGCTACCGGGGGACCCAGTACTTC. As protein: CASSLAESYRGTQYF.

CDR3 in amino acids: CASSPPGRRPGELFF. The CDR3 nucleotides are TGTGCCAGCTCACCACCGGGGAGGCGCCCCGGGGAGCTGTTTTTT. This chain links TRBV18 with TRBJ2-2, with D perhaps TRBD2 (6 bases). Deletions cut 0 bases from V and 6 bases from J, with 11 bases between. CDR1 KGHSH and CDR2 LQKENI come from the germline V gene. The CDR3 is made up of 15 amino acids.

This chain uses TRBV28 with TRBJ1-5; 7 nucleotides match TRBD1. This CDR3 contains 15 residues. CDR1 and CDR2 (germline): MDHEN, SYDVKM. Unmatched junction bases numbered 9, after V lost 6 bases and J lost 4 bases. The CDR3 nucleotides are TGTGCCAGCAGCTTTTACAGGGGCCTGAATCAGCCCCAGCATTTT. Its protein is CASSFYRGLNQPQHF.

V gene TRBV29-1 combines with J gene TRBJ1-2; no clear D gene. V was cut by 7 bases and J by 5 bases, with 5 bases left in between. CDR3 length: 9 residues. In germline, CDR1 is SQVTM, CDR2 ANQGSEA. The CDR3, as DNA: TGCAGCGATAGATATGGCTACACCTTC. As protein: CSDRYGYTF.

This clone was counted a single time. J is TRBJ2-1 and V is TRBV19; the match to TRBD2 covers 7 bases. The germline gives CDR1 LNHDA, CDR2 SQIVND (reference sequence). V was clipped by 3 bases and J by 1 base; unmatched bases: 18. CDR3 length equals 20 residues. CDR3 nucleotide sequence: TGTGCCAGTAGTATGACTGGCGGGAGATTCGGTGGAAGATCCTACAATGAGCAGTTCTTC. This encodes CASSMTGGRFGGRSYNEQFF.

This chain links TRBV5-1 with TRBJ2-2, with D maybe TRBD2 (5 bases). The ends were cut back, 6 bases at V and 0 bases at J, with 15 bases in the middle. This CDR3 has 16 residues. Looked up from germline, CDR1 is SGHRS and CDR2 is YFSETQ. The CDR3: CASMGYAGPNTGELFF. CDR3 sequence (DNA): TGCGCCAGCATGGGGTATGCGGGCCCGAACACCGGGGAGCTGTTTTTT.

V and J are TRBV6-5 and TRBJ2-3; D is undetermined. Per germline, CDR1 MNHEY and CDR2 SVGAGI. Trimming pared 2 bases from V and 7 bases from J, leaving 13 bases between. The CDR3 has 14 amino acids. CDR3 bases: TGTGCCAGCAGTTACAAAGGAGCTAGGAATACGCAGTATTTT. It is translated as CASSYKGARNTQYF.

The rearrangement joins TRBV28 to TRBJ1-1; TRBD1 might be the D (5 bases). Trimming stripped 2 bases from V and 10 bases from J, with 11 bases between. From germline, CDR1 is MDHEN and CDR2 SYDVKM. The CDR3 consists of 12 residues. This CDR3 is CASSLGGRAAFF. CDR3 DNA sequence: TGTGCCAGCAGTTTAGGGGGGAGGGCAGCTTTCTTT.

This chain links TRBV10-1 with TRBJ2-1; D perhaps matches TRBD1 (5 bases). V lost 3 bases and J lost 3, with 12 bases in between. Germline CDR1 and CDR2: WNHNN and SYGVQD (reference sequence). CDR3 size: 15 residues. CDR3 loop: CASSEQDNHYNEQFF. The CDR3 nucleotides are TGCGCCAGCAGTGAACAGGACAACCACTACAATGAGCAGTTCTTC.